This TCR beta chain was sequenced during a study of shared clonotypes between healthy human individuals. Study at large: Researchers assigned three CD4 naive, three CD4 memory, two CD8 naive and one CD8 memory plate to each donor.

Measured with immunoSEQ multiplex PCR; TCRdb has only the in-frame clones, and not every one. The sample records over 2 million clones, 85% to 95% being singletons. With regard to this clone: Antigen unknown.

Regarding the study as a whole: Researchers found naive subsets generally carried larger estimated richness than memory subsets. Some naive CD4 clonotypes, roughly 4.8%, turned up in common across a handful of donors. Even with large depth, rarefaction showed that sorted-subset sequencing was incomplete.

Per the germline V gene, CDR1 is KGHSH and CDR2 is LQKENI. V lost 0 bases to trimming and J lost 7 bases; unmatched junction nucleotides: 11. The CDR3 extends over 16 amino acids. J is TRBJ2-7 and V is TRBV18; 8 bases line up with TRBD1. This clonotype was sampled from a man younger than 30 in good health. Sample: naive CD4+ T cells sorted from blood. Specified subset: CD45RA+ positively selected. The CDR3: CASSPPMGQESGEQYF. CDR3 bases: TGTGCCAGCTCACCACCTATGGGACAGGAGTCTGGTGAGCAGTACTTC.